This T cell receptor beta chain is drawn from a study of blood T cell repertoires in COVID-19. Across the study: Acute and convalescent COVID-19 specimens originated in the United States, Italy and Spain. PBMCs, B-cell-depleted T cells, or T cells provided the cDNA or gDNA that made up the material.

J lost 5 bases, V lost 6 bases, and 10 bases had no gene match. This CDR3 contains 14 residues. Germline CDR1 is MDHEN and CDR2 is SYDVKM. In the study's own analysis: Amplification of reference gene primers provided the estimated nucleated cell counts. This table comes from immunoSEQ multiplex PCR, and its TCRdb copy is limited to in-frame clones, with some not included. The V and J calls and clone size come from that table; D and trimming were worked out from the DNA. The data hold approximately 100,000 clones, with about 86% observed a single time. The chain employs TRBV28 and TRBJ2-7, with 7 bases aligning to TRBD1. Sample: peripheral blood. This clonotype originated in a human donor in a cohort sampled during active COVID-19. The CDR3 DNA is TGTGCCAGCAGGAAACAGGGGACCCCCCACGAGCAGTACTTC. It specifies CASRKQGTPHEQYF.